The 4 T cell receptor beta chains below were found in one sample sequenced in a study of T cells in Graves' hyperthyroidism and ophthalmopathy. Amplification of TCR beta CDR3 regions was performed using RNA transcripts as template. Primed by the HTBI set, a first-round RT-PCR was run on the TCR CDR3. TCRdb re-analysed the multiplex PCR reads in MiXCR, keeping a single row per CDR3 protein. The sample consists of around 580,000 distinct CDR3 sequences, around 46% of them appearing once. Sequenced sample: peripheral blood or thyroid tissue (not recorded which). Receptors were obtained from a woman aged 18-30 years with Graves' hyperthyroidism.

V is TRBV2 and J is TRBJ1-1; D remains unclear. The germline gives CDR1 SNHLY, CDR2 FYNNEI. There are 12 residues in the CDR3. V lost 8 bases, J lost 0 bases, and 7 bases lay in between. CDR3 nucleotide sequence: TGTGCCAGCCTAGACATGAACACTGAAGCTTTCTTT. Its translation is CASLDMNTEAFF.

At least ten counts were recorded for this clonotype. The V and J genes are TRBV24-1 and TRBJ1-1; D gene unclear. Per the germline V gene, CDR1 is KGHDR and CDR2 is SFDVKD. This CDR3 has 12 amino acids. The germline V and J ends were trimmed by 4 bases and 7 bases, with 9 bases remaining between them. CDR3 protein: CATSEAGFEAFF. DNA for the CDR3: TGTGCCACCAGTGAAGCTGGGTTTGAAGCTTTCTTT.

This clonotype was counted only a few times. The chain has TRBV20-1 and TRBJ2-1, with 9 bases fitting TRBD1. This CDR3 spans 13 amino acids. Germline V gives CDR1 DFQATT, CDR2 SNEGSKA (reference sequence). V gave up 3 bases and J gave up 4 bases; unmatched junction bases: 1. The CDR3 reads CSARDRGYNEQFF. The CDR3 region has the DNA TGCAGTGCTAGGGACAGGGGATACAATGAGCAGTTCTTC.

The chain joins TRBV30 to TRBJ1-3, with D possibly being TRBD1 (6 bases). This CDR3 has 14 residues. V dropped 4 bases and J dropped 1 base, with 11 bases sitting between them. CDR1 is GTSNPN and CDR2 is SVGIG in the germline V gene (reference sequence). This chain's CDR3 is CAWNVGGSGNTIYF. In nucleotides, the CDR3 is TGTGCCTGGAACGTAGGGGGTTCTGGAAACACCATATATTTT.